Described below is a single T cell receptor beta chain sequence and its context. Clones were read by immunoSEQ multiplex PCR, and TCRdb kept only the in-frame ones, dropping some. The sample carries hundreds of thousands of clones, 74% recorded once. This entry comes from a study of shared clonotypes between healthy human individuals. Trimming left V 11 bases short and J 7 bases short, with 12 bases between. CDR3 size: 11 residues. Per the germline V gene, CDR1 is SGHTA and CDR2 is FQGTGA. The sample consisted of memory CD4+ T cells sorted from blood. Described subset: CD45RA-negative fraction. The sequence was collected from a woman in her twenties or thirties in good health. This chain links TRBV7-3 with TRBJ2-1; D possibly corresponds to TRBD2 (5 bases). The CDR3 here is CASGTGNEQFF. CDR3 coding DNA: TGTGCCTCGGGAACCGGGAATGAGCAGTTCTTC.